Listed here are 10 T cell receptor beta chains from one sample, sequenced in a study of preoperative IRX-2 immunotherapy in early breast cancer. Here immunoSEQ multiplex PCR was the method, and the copy in TCRdb shows in-frame clones only, minus some. The table records 35,000 to 45,000 clones, about four fifths of them present only once. Treatment denoted: preoperative locoregional IRX-2 cytokine immunotherapy. The sequences come from lymph node tissue, collected after IRX-2 immunotherapy. The receptor source for this set is a human donor with breast cancer.

The chain recombines TRBV19 with TRBJ2-1, with TRBD2 identical over 9 bases. CDR1 and CDR2 (germline): LNHDA, SQIVND (reference sequence). Trimming removed 2 bases from V and 5 bases from J; junction bases left unmatched: 4. The CDR3 spans 15 residues. This chain's CDR3 is CASSIIAGADNEQFF. The DNA of the CDR3 is TGTGCCAGTAGTATAATAGCGGGGGCGGACAATGAGCAGTTCTTC.

Details on this clone: At one end, the junction sequence differs from germline, possibly due to a read error. V gene TRBV11-3 combines with J gene TRBJ1-6; 7 bases match TRBD1. The CDR3 length is 19 residues. Germline V lookup: CDR1 SGHNT, CDR2 YENEEA. The DNA of the CDR3 is TGTGCCAGCAGCTTAGGTCTCCTACAGGGGCGCTCCTTTAATTCACCCCTCCACTTT. Residues: CASSLGLLQGRSFNSPLHF.

V usage is TRBV6-8 and J usage is TRBJ2-5; the D gene is possibly TRBD2 (5 bases). Germline V CDR1 and CDR2: MNHGY, SAAAGT. This CDR3 is built from 14 residues. V shed 2 bases and J shed 5 bases, with 12 bases lying between them. The CDR3 loop reads CASSYPNSGETQYF. The CDR3 nucleotides are TGTGCCAGCAGTTACCCTAATTCGGGGGAGACCCAGTACTTC.

A few counts support this clone. Here the CDR3 DNA reads TGTGCCAGCAGGATAGGGCGGGGGCCCAGTGATACGCAGTATTTT. It codes for CASRIGRGPSDTQYF. V usage is TRBV6-8 and J usage is TRBJ2-3; perhaps TRBD2 as D (7 bases). The V end lost 6 bases, the J end lost 6 bases, and 19 bases lay between the germline ends. From germline, CDR1 is MNHGY and CDR2 SAAAGT. The CDR3 length is 15 residues.

The V call is TRBV23-1, the J call TRBJ2-3, with a tentative D call TRBD1 (5 bases). TRBV23-1 is known as an ORF, though its function is uncertain. There are 15 residues in the CDR3. The V end was cut by 6 bases, the J end by 6 bases, with 19 bases between. The CDR3 nucleotides read TGCGCCAGCAGCCAAGATCCCACAGGATTGGATACGCAGTATTTT. Its protein is CASSQDPTGLDTQYF.

Notes on this clone: One junction end does not reproduce the germline sequence, and a read error may be involved. The rearrangement links TRBV5-1 to TRBJ1-1; TRBD1 is a possible D gene (5 bases). Per the germline V gene, CDR1 is SGHRS and CDR2 is YFSETQ. This CDR3 has 14 residues. CDR3 in amino acids: CASTLFPGSTEAFF. The CDR3 DNA reads as TGCGCCAGCACCTTGTTTCCAGGGTCCACTGAAGCTTTCTTT.

The chain carries TRBV6-8 and TRBJ1-4, with D hard to call. CDR1 is MNHGY and CDR2 is SAAAGT in the germline V gene. V lost 0 bases, J lost 3 bases, and 14 bases lay in between. The CDR3 runs 17 residues. Written as DNA, the CDR3 is TGTGCCAGCAGTTACTCGATGGTTCCCCGTTCTAATGAAAAACTGTTTTTT. Residues: CASSYSMVPRSNEKLFF.

The chain links TRBV5-1 to TRBJ2-6; 10 positions match TRBD1. Unmatched junction bases numbered 6, after V lost 0 bases and J lost 0 bases. This CDR3 has 19 residues. Germline assignment: CDR1 SGHRS and CDR2 YFSETQ. The CDR3 DNA reads as TGCGCCAGCAGCTTGGGGACAGGGGGACCTCTCTCTGGGGCCAACGTCCTGACTTTC. This sequence encodes CASSLGTGGPLSGANVLTF.

The rearrangement uses TRBV18 and TRBJ1-1, with D possibly being TRBD1 (5 bases). Deletions cut 3 bases from V and 1 base from J, with 6 bases between. This CDR3 has 13 residues. Looked up from germline, CDR1 is KGHSH and CDR2 is LQKENI. CDR3 region: CASSPTENTEAFF. For the CDR3, the DNA is TGTGCCAGCTCACCGACAGAGAACACTGAAGCTTTCTTT.

The chain couples TRBV6-8 to TRBJ1-2; 10 bases are shared with TRBD1. V shed 5 bases, J shed 6 bases, and the junction held 9 bases outside the gene matches. The CDR3 loop spans 15 amino acids. The V gene's germline CDR1 is MNHGY and CDR2 SAAAGT. Written as DNA, the CDR3 is TGTGCCAGCAGTGGAGGGACAGGGGAGTTAGATGGCTACACCTTC. Its protein product is CASSGGTGELDGYTF.